A single sample is the source of the 31 T cell receptor beta chains below, sequenced in a study of T cell changes during pregnancy in multiple sclerosis. Using immunoSEQ multiplex PCR, the repertoire was profiled, and TCRdb retains in-frame clones only, with some absent. The sample includes tens of thousands of clones, about 91% of them seen just once. The material sequenced was peripheral blood, taken in the second trimester of pregnancy. The receptors were gathered from a female donor in good health, enrolled as a control in a pregnancy study.

V is TRBV19 and J is TRBJ1-5; 8 positions agree with TRBD1. The CDR3 extends over 14 amino acids. The germline V gene has CDR1 LNHDA and CDR2 SQIVND (reference sequence). V lost 1 base to trimming and J lost 4 bases; unmatched junction nucleotides: 0. As DNA, the CDR3 is TGTGCCAGTAGTATAGGACAGGGGAATCAGCCCCAGCATTTT. Residues: CASSIGQGNQPQHF.

V and J are TRBV19 and TRBJ2-1; D is unresolved. This CDR3 contains 12 residues. V lost 6 bases and J 9 bases, leaving 12 bases between the germline ends. Germline V gene data show CDR1 as LNHDA and CDR2 as SQIVND (reference sequence). The CDR3 loop reads CASRAESSEQFF. Written as DNA, the CDR3 is TGTGCCAGTAGGGCGGAGAGCTCTGAGCAGTTCTTC.

This clone was observed once. CDR3: CSVCAGATYNEQFF. CDR3 nucleotide sequence: TGCAGCGTTTGCGCGGGTGCCACCTACAATGAGCAGTTCTTC. The chain links TRBV29-1 to TRBJ2-1, with a tentative D call TRBD2 (5 bases). Trimming removed 5 bases at V and 2 bases at J, with 13 bases between. The germline CDR1 and CDR2 sequences are SQVTM and ANQGSEA. This CDR3 is 14 amino acids long.

This chain links TRBV10-2 with TRBJ1-1; 7 positions match TRBD1. The CDR3 extends over 14 amino acids. Looked up from germline, CDR1 is WSHSY and CDR2 is SAAADI. J gave up 0 bases and V 6 bases, and 4 bases lay outside the gene matches. The CDR3 DNA reads TGCGCCAGCAGGGACAGGTGGATGAACACTGAAGCTTTCTTT. Protein product: CASRDRWMNTEAFF.

The J gene is TRBJ1-1, the V gene TRBV19, with 9 bases aligning to TRBD1. With 5 bases clipped from V and 0 bases from J, the junction kept 4 bases outside the gene matches. Germline V gene lookup returns CDR1 LNHDA and CDR2 SQIVND (reference sequence). The length of the CDR3 is 15 residues. This CDR3 reads CASSPDRGLNTEAFF. The CDR3 coding sequence is TGTGCCAGTAGTCCGGACAGGGGACTGAACACTGAAGCTTTCTTT.

CDR3 protein: CASSLQGAGDEQFF. The CDR3 nucleotides are TGCGCCAGCAGCTTGCAGGGGGCAGGTGATGAGCAGTTCTTC. The rearrangement uses TRBV5-1 and TRBJ2-1; 8 nucleotides align to TRBD1. The V gene end was trimmed by 1 base and the J gene end by 8 bases; junction bases not matched to a gene: 5. Per the germline V gene, CDR1 is SGHRS and CDR2 is YFSETQ. The length of the CDR3 is 14 residues. The entire variable domain, with the rest obtained from reference TRBV5-1 and TRBJ2-1, is as follows: KAGVTQTPRYLIKTRGQQVTLSCSPISGHRSVSWYQQTPGQGLQFLFEYFSETQRNKGNFPGRFSGRQFSNSRSEMNVSTLELGDSALYLCASSLQGAGDEQFFGPGTRLTVL.

This clone was detected once. The rearrangement joins TRBV19 to TRBJ2-2, with 7 bases that match TRBD1. Germline-derived CDR1 and CDR2 are LNHDA and SQIVND (reference sequence). This CDR3 has 16 amino acids. V shed 4 bases and J 4 bases; nucleotides not matched to a gene: 9. The CDR3 sequence is CASSKTGTVVTGELFF. The CDR3 nucleotides are TGTGCCAGTAGTAAAACCGGGACAGTGGTCACCGGGGAGCTGTTTTTT.

J is TRBJ1-5 and V is TRBV18; D perhaps matches TRBD1 (6 bases). CDR3 length equals 14 residues. Trimming stripped 4 bases from V and 7 bases from J, with 14 bases between. From germline, CDR1 is KGHSH and CDR2 LQKENI. CDR3 amino acids: CASSLTGLEQPQHF. The CDR3 nucleotides are TGTGCCAGCTCACTCACAGGGCTGGAGCAGCCCCAGCATTTT.

This rearrangement joins TRBV25-1 to TRBJ2-2; D might be TRBD1 (5 bases). The germline V and J ends were trimmed by 11 bases and 8 bases, with 12 bases remaining between them. Germline values: CDR1 MGHDK, CDR2 SYGVNS. This CDR3 has 11 amino acids. The CDR3 here is CASVGVGELFF. The CDR3 bases are TGTGCCTCCGTAGGGGTGGGGGAGCTGTTTTTT.

The V call is TRBV15, the J call TRBJ2-2; D unclear. Per the germline V gene, CDR1 is LNHNV and CDR2 is YYDKDF (reference sequence). V was cut by 0 bases and J by 0 bases, with 8 bases left in between. The length of the CDR3 is 16 residues. The CDR3 DNA reads as TGTGCCACCAGCAGAGAATTCCTACCGAACACCGGGGAGCTGTTTTTT. Residues: CATSREFLPNTGELFF. Full variable domain (rest looked up from reference TRBV15 and TRBJ2-2): DAMVIQNPRYQVTQFGKPVTLSCSQTLNHNVMYWYQQKSSQAPKLLFHYYDKDFNNEADTPDNFQSRRPNTSFCFLDIRSPGLGDTAMYLCATSREFLPNTGELFFGEGSRLTVL.

This clone was counted a single time. V is TRBV29-1 and J is TRBJ1-1; D is perhaps TRBD1 (5 bases). The CDR3 spans 12 residues. The germline V and J ends were trimmed by 7 bases and 1 base, with 10 bases remaining between them. CDR1 is SQVTM, CDR2 ANQGSEA, per germline. CDR3 bases: TGCAGCGCCAGGGTGGAGAACACTGAAGCTTTCTTT. Translation gives CSARVENTEAFF. The full variable domain, rest sourced from reference TRBV29-1 and TRBJ1-1, is SAVISQKPSRDICQRGTSLTIQCQVDSQVTMMFWYRQQPGQSLTLIATANQGSEATYESGFVIDKFPISRPNLTFSTLTVSNMSPEDSSIYLCSARVENTEAFFGQGTRLTVV.

The chain is built from TRBV6-5 and TRBJ2-1, with 9 bases fitting TRBD2. Germline CDR1 is MNHEY and CDR2 is SVGAGI. The V gene end was trimmed by 8 bases and the J gene end by 16 bases; junction bases not matched to a gene: 12. This CDR3 has 12 amino acids. The CDR3 protein is CASGVSGSTSFF. In nucleotides, the CDR3 is TGTGCCAGCGGGGTTAGCGGGAGCACCTCCTTCTTC.

The V call is TRBV14, the J call TRBJ1-6, with D unclear. The CDR3 consists of 15 residues. Germline V gene data show CDR1 as SGHDN and CDR2 as FVKESK. V dropped 1 base and J dropped 4 bases, with 8 bases sitting between them. The CDR3 sequence: CASSQVTPYNSPLHF. CDR3 DNA sequence: TGTGCCAGCAGCCAAGTGACACCTTATAATTCACCCCTCCACTTT.

Only one count was recorded for this clone. The V call is TRBV18, the J call TRBJ1-4; D is possibly TRBD1 (5 bases). CDR1 and CDR2 from the germline V gene are KGHSH and LQKENI. Trimming left V 0 bases short and J 9 bases short, with 11 bases between. CDR3 size: 14 residues. The CDR3, as DNA: TGTGCCAGCTCACCACCGGCAGCAGGGCAAAAACTGTTTTTT. This sequence encodes CASSPPAAGQKLFF.

The rearrangement uses TRBV10-3 and TRBJ2-7, with D tentatively TRBD1 (6 bases). The V end was cut by 6 bases, the J end by 0 bases, with 18 bases between. Germline CDR1 reads ENHRY; CDR2 reads SYGVKD. The CDR3 is 16 amino acids. The chain's CDR3 is CAIRPTGTPSSYEQYF. CDR3 in DNA: TGTGCCATCAGACCCACCGGGACACCAAGCTCCTACGAGCAGTACTTC.

This chain connects TRBV6-4 to TRBJ2-7; tentative D call: TRBD2 (6 bases). Between the trimmed V and J ends, which lost 2 bases and 1 base, there was a span of 15 bases. The CDR3 length is 16 residues. Looked up from germline, CDR1 is MRHNA and CDR2 is SNTAGT. CDR3 sequence (DNA): TGTGCCAGCAGTGACCCTTTATTGGGACTGTCCTACGAGCAGTACTTC. Its translation is CASSDPLLGLSYEQYF.

The chain couples TRBV5-1 to TRBJ2-1, with 10 bases identical to TRBD2. Germline CDR1 is SGHRS and CDR2 is YFSETQ. V lost 5 bases and J lost 6; bases outside the gene matches: 5. The CDR3 covers 14 residues. The CDR3 DNA sequence: TGCGCCAGCAGTCCCGGGACTAGCGCCAATGAGCAGTTCTTC. Translated: CASSPGTSANEQFF.

The chain employs TRBV19 and TRBJ2-1; D unresolved. The V end lost 3 bases, the J end lost 6 bases, and 9 bases lay between the germline ends. CDR3 length equals 13 residues. Per the germline V gene, CDR1 is LNHDA and CDR2 is SQIVND (reference sequence). The CDR3 DNA sequence: TGTGCCAGTAGTATCGGGTATGGCAATGAGCAGTTCTTC. Translated, it gives CASSIGYGNEQFF.

J is TRBJ1-2 and V is TRBV29-1; weak D call: TRBD1 (5 bases). Germline CDR1 and CDR2: SQVTM and ANQGSEA. V was clipped by 6 bases and J by 2 bases, with 10 bases between them. The CDR3 spans 12 residues. The CDR3 nucleotides are TGCAGCGTCACAGGACAAAACTATGGCTACACCTTC. Translating gives CSVTGQNYGYTF.

The chain has TRBV6-5 and TRBJ2-5; tentatively, D is TRBD1 (5 bases). Trimming pared 0 bases from V and 12 bases from J, leaving 20 bases between. Germline CDR1 MNHEY, CDR2 SVGAGI. The CDR3 extends over 15 amino acids. The CDR3 bases are TGTGCCAGCAGTTACTCGACGCCAGGGTTACGGTCGGAGTACTTC. This sequence encodes CASSYSTPGLRSEYF.

The chain uses TRBV6-1 and TRBJ2-2; TRBD1 might be the D (5 bases). This CDR3 contains 14 residues. Germline CDR1 MNHNS, CDR2 SASEGT. V lost 10 bases and J 3 bases, leaving 15 bases between the germline ends. The CDR3 here is CATVRVIDTGELFF. In DNA, the CDR3 is TGTGCCACGGTCAGGGTTATTGACACCGGGGAGCTGTTTTTT.

This clone was seen only once. The chain uses TRBV5-1 and TRBJ2-1; D might be TRBD1 (5 bases). The CDR3 consists of 15 residues. The ends were cut back, 6 bases at V and 3 bases at J, with 16 bases in the middle. CDR1 SGHRS and CDR2 YFSETQ come from the germline V gene. The CDR3 spells CASMSEGAYYNEQFF. The CDR3 coding sequence is TGCGCCAGCATGAGTGAAGGGGCCTACTACAATGAGCAGTTCTTC.

J is TRBJ2-5 and V is TRBV9, with 8 bases identical to TRBD2. The CDR3 is 16 amino acids. With 4 bases clipped from V and 3 bases from J, the junction kept 11 bases outside the gene matches. Germline loops: CDR1 SGDLS, CDR2 YYNGEE. This CDR3 reads CASSPRGGVREETQYF. For the CDR3, the DNA is TGTGCCAGCAGCCCCCGGGGGGGAGTTCGGGAAGAGACCCAGTACTTC.

DNA for the CDR3: TGTGCCAGCAGCTTGTGGGGAGGGCAAGGTGGCTACACCTTC. Translated: CASSLWGGQGGYTF. V is TRBV5-4 and J is TRBJ1-2; D gene unclear. The CDR3 contains 14 residues. Germline CDR1 reads SGHNT; CDR2 reads YYREEE (reference sequence). The V end was cut by 1 base, the J end by 7 bases, with 14 bases between.

This rearrangement joins TRBV9 to TRBJ2-7; 10 bases fit TRBD2. CDR1 SGDLS and CDR2 YYNGEE come from the germline V gene. The V gene end was trimmed by 3 bases and the J gene end by 0 bases; junction bases not matched to a gene: 6. The length of the CDR3 is 16 residues. The DNA for the CDR3 is TGTGCCAGCAGCGCCCCCGGGACTAGCGCCTCCTACGAGCAGTACTTC. As protein: CASSAPGTSASYEQYF. Based on the CDR3 plus reference TRBV9 and TRBJ2-7, the full variable domain is DSGVTQTPKHLITATGQRVTLRCSPRSGDLSVYWYQQSLDQGLQFLIQYYNGEERAKGNILERFSAQQFPDLHSELNLSSLELGDSALYFCASSAPGTSASYEQYFGPGTRLTVT.

V gene TRBV7-9 combines with J gene TRBJ1-1; TRBD1 might be the D (5 bases). CDR3 size: 12 residues. The V end was cut by 6 bases, the J end by 8 bases, with 13 bases between. CDR1 is SEHNR and CDR2 is FQNEAQ in the germline V gene (reference sequence). CDR3 bases: TGTGCCAGCAGTTCGGGAGGGACCGAAGCTTTCTTT. It specifies CASSSGGTEAFF.

The CDR3 coding sequence is TGTGCCAGCAGCCCCGGGACAGCAACCTACGAGCAGTACTTC. Its protein product is CASSPGTATYEQYF. V gene TRBV7-9 combines with J gene TRBJ2-7; 7 bases line up with TRBD1. The CDR3 is 14 residues long. CDR1 and CDR2 from the germline V gene are SEHNR and FQNEAQ (reference sequence). J lost 2 bases, V lost 5 bases, and 6 bases had no gene match.

This sequence joins TRBV11-2 and TRBJ1-1; no clear D gene. The V and J ends lost 5 bases and 3 bases respectively, with 10 bases between them. Germline V gene sequence: CDR1 SGHAT, CDR2 FQNNGV. The CDR3 loop spans 13 amino acids. CDR3 coding DNA: TGTGCCAGCAGCGATCCTCAGGACACTGAAGCTTTCTTT. Its translation is CASSDPQDTEAFF. Filled out from reference TRBV11-2 and TRBJ1-1, the complete variable domain reads EAGVAQSPRYKIIEKRQSVAFWCNPISGHATLYWYQQILGQGPKLLIQFQNNGVVDDSQLPKDRFSAERLKGVDSTLKIQPAKLEDSAVYLCASSDPQDTEAFFGQGTRLTVV.

The V call is TRBV6-1, the J call TRBJ2-7; a weak D match, TRBD1 (6 bases). Trimming removed 4 bases from V and 6 bases from J, with 13 bases in between. The CDR3 length is 13 residues. Germline V gives CDR1 MNHNS, CDR2 SASEGT. This CDR3 is CASSVAGEREQYF. CDR3 DNA: TGTGCCAGCAGTGTAGCAGGGGAACGCGAGCAGTACTTC.

The chain joins TRBV10-2 to TRBJ2-1; unclear D gene. The CDR3 covers 14 residues. The V end was cut by 4 bases, the J end by 2 bases, with 9 bases between. Germline V gene lookup returns CDR1 WSHSY and CDR2 SAAADI. The CDR3 here is CASSVGGTYNEQFF. The CDR3 DNA sequence: TGCGCCAGCAGTGTTGGTGGCACCTACAATGAGCAGTTCTTC.

The V call is TRBV15, the J call TRBJ1-5; D is perhaps TRBD1 (5 bases). From germline, CDR1 is LNHNV and CDR2 YYDKDF (reference sequence). Between the trimmed V and J ends, which lost 2 bases and 7 bases, there was a span of 12 bases. The CDR3 is made up of 14 amino acids. The CDR3 spells CATSRTAGWQPQHF. The CDR3 bases are TGTGCCACCAGCAGAACGGCAGGGTGGCAGCCCCAGCATTTT.